This T cell receptor beta chain was captured by sequencing in a study of CD8 T cells in ankylosing spondylitis. TCRdb redid the calling of the 5' RACE reads with MiXCR, one entry per CDR3 protein. The top ten hold about 6.5% of the sample, which has hundreds of thousands of distinct CDR3 sequences, around 9.2% seen once. Study-level findings and limits: Clones linked to disease were reported to show significant enrichment in matched ankylosing spondylitis synovial fluid. Earlier work had already found some motif variants in reactive arthritis synovial fluid and blood.

In this sample, this clonotype turned up many times. Its antigen is not identified. The clonotype was recovered from a male donor with ankylosing spondylitis or in good health (not recorded which). Sequenced: blood, either unsorted or a sorted T cell fraction (not recorded which).

The chain's CDR3 is CAWSPSLTEAFF. The CDR3 DNA sequence: TGTGCCTGGAGTCCAAGCCTCACTGAAGCTTTCTTT. This chain uses TRBV30 with TRBJ1-1; D ambiguous. Between the trimmed V and J ends, which lost 2 bases and 4 bases, there was a span of 8 bases. CDR1 is GTSNPN, CDR2 SVGIG, per germline (reference sequence). The CDR3 spans 12 residues.